This TCR beta chain came from a study of T cells in Graves' hyperthyroidism and ophthalmopathy. The study's findings and limits: By a 13 V-J model, ophthalmopathy was set apart from stable hyperthyroidism. Blood also contained most expanded thyroid clonotypes above 0.001.

The CDR3 regions of TCR beta were amplified from RNA transcripts. TCR CDR3 regions were first amplified by RT-PCR with HTBI primers. One entry per CDR3 protein results from TCRdb running MiXCR on the multiplex PCR reads. The table includes a few hundred thousand distinct CDR3 sequences, roughly 45% detected once. Deletions cut 2 bases from V and 8 bases from J, with 7 bases between. The V gene's germline CDR1 is LGHDT and CDR2 YNNKEL (reference sequence). This CDR3 contains 13 residues. This clonotype was recorded many times. Its antigen remains unknown. Clinical symptoms, serum thyroxine and TRAb, thyroid ultrasound and orbital computed tomography were used for the diagnoses.

Material: peripheral blood or thyroid tissue (not recorded which). The V gene is TRBV3-1, the J gene TRBJ1-6; no firm D call. This TCR was sampled from an adult woman with Graves' disease, either hyperthyroidism or ophthalmopathy (not recorded which). CDR3 nucleotide sequence: TGTGCCAGCAGCCAAACGGAGGATTCACCCCTCCACTTT. It codes for CASSQTEDSPLHF.